Listed below are T cell receptor beta chains from one sample, sequenced in a study of CXCR3-negative and CXCR3-positive naive CD8 T cells. From its re-call of the 5' RACE reads, TCRdb lists each CDR3 protein once, without DNA. This sample contains 70,000 to 100,000 distinct CDR3 sequences. Sequencing used naive CXCR3- CD8+ T cells from blood. These receptors were collected from a human donor in good health. Some clones in this sample may be carry-over from other donors' samples. Both conserved end residues are part of each CDR3. Fields, in order: V gene, J gene, CDR3 protein.

v_gene: TRBV29-1
j_gene: TRBJ2-3
CDR3aa: CSVEGHSTSGRTDTQYF

v_gene: TRBV29-1
j_gene: TRBJ1-1
CDR3aa: CSVEGFRDSNTEAFF

v_gene: TRBV7-9
j_gene: TRBJ2-2
CDR3aa: CASSSATGELFF

v_gene: TRBV12-3/TRBV12-4
j_gene: TRBJ1-1
CDR3aa: CASSLGGSTEAFF

v_gene: TRBV12-3/TRBV12-4
j_gene: TRBJ1-1
CDR3aa: CASSTRGANTEAFF

v_gene: TRBV14
j_gene: TRBJ1-1
CDR3aa: CASSARQGEWEAFF

v_gene: TRBV7-2
j_gene: TRBJ1-1
CDR3aa: CASSLLPDGKEAFF

v_gene: TRBV12-5
j_gene: TRBJ2-7
CDR3aa: CASGLYGSYEQYF

v_gene: TRBV29-1
j_gene: TRBJ1-2
CDR3aa: CSVVETGGYTF

v_gene: TRBV5-6
j_gene: TRBJ2-7
CDR3aa: CASSLGGTPYEQYF

v_gene: TRBV4-1
j_gene: TRBJ2-2
CDR3aa: CASSHASGELFF

v_gene: TRBV7-3
j_gene: TRBJ2-1
CDR3aa: CASSLGTGVYNEQFF

v_gene: TRBV7-9
j_gene: TRBJ2-5
CDR3aa: CASSPQSRDQETQYF

v_gene: TRBV7-3
j_gene: TRBJ2-2
CDR3aa: CASSLYDTGELFF